This TCR beta chain was profiled in a study of blood T cell repertoires in COVID-19. Study overall: Sites across the United States, Italy and Spain contributed samples from acute and convalescent COVID-19.

Generated by immunoSEQ multiplex PCR, the TCRdb table keeps only in-frame clones and is missing some. The sample lists about 200,000 clones, approximately 86% occurring once. Germline assignment: CDR1 LNHDA and CDR2 SQIVND (reference sequence). The CDR3 has 19 amino acids. The J segment lost 4 bases and the V segment lost 0 bases, leaving 11 bases of the junction unmatched. This chain links TRBV19 with TRBJ2-6; TRBD2 matches at 8 bases. Input material: peripheral blood. This TCR came from a woman between 45 and 65 years old with COVID-19, enrolled during active disease. Here the CDR3 DNA reads TGTGCCAGTAGTATAGATTGGCGGGGGGTACGTGGAGGGGCCAACGTCCTGACTTTC. Encoded protein: CASSIDWRGVRGGANVLTF.